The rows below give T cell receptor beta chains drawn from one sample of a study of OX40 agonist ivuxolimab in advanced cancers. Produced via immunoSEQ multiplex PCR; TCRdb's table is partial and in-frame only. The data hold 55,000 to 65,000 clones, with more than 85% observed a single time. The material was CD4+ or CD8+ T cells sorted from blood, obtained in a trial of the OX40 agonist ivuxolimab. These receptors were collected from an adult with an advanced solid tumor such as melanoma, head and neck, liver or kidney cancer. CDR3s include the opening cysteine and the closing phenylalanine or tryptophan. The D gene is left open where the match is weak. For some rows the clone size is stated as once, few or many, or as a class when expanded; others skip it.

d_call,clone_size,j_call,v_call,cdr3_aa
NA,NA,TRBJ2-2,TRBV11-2,CASRFSGAKGGELFF
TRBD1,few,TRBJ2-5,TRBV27,CASSPGQGPKTQYF
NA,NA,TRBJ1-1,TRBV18,CASSPTSYGVWAFF
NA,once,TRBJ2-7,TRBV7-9,CASSYQGTTYEQYF
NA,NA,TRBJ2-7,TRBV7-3,CASSFQAQGGYEQYF
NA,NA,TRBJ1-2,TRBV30,CASQSGGRRGYTF
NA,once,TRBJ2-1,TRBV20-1,CSALRNEQFF
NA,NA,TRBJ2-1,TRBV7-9,CASPSSEQFF
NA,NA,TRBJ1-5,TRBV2,CASNYLVGNQPQHF
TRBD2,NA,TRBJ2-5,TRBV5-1,CASSFKLAGEETQYF
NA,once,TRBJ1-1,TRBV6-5,CASSYKFSNTEAFF
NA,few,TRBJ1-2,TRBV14,CASSQDPRGGYTF
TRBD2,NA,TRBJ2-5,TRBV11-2,CASSPGTSQETQYF
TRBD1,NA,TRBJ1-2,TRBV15,CATSSTTRDRGRNYGYTF
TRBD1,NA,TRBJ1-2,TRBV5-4,CASSFLQGYGYTF
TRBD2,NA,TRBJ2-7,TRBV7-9,CASSWGTSGSYEQYF
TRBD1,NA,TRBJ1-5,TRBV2,CASKGRQGGNQPQHF
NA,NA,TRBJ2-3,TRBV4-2,CASSQGRDRLITDTQYF
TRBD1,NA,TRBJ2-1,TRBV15,CATSRVGQAQFF
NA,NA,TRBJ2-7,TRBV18,CASSLDRTYEQYF
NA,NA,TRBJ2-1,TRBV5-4,CASSLVIGSDEQFF
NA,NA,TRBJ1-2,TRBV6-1,CASRTQPAVAYGYTF
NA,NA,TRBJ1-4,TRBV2,CASSVRVSPDAVKLFF
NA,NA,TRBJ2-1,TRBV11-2,CASSLGGANYNEQFF
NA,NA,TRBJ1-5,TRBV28,CASGAGFRGQPQHF
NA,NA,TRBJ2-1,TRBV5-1,CASSLSLTGVDEQFF
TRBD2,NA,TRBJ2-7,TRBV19,CASSITSGLSYEQYF
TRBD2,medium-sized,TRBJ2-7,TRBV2,CASGRREGSYEQYF
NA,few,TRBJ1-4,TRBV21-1,CASSSTTGAEKLFF
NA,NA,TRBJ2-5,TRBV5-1,CASSLGDEVETQYF
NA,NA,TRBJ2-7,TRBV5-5,CASSLQELYEQYF
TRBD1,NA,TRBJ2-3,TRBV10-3,CAISEATGADTQYF
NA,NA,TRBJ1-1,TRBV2,CASQSGPWTEAFF
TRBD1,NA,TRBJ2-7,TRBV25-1,CASSTRTGHGQYF
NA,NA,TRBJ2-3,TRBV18,CASSPPSDTQYF
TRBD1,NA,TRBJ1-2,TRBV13,CASSRRTGMSNYGYTF
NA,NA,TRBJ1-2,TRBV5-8,CASSLRQINYGYTF
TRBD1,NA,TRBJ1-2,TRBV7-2,CASSTTGDGYGYTF
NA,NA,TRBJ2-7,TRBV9,CASSATSGAPFSYEQYF
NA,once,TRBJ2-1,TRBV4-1,CASSQTKAESSYNEQFF
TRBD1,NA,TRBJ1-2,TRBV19,CASSIDAGGGGGYTF
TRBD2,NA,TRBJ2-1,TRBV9,CASSVVLAGGGEQFF
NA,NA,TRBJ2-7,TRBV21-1,CASSSNSGRAVYEQYF
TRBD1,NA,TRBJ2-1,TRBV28,CASRPGQGVDEQFF
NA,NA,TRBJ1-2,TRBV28,CASRRGALYGYTF
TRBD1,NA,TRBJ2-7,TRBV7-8,CASSSRTGVNEQYF
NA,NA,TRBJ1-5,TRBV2,CASSDVGSNQPQHF
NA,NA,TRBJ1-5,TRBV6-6,CASSPTGQRQPQHF
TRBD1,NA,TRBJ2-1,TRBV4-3,CASSHVTGGRAGSYNEQFF